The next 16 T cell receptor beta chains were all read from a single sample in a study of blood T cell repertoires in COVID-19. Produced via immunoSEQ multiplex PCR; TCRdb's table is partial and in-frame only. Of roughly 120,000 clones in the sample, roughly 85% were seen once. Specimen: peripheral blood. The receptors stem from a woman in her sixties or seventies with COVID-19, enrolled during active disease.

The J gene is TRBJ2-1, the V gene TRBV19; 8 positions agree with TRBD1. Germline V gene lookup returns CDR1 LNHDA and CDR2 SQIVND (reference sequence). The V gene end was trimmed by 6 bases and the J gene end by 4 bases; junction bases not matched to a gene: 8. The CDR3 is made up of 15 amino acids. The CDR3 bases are TGTGCCAGTAGATACATAACAGGGGGGTACAATGAGCAGTTCTTC. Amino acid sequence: CASRYITGGYNEQFF.

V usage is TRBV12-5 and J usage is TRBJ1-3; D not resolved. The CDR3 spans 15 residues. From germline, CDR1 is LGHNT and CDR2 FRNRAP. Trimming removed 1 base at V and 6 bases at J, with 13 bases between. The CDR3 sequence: CASGLGRGIENTIYF. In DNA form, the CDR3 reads TGTGCTAGTGGTTTGGGACGGGGTATCGAAAACACCATATATTTT.

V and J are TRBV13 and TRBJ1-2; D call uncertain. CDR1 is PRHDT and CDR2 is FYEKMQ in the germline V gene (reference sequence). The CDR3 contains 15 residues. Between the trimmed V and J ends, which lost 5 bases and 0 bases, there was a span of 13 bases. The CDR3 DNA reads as TGTGCCAGCAGCGCACGGGATCTAGCTAACTATGGCTACACCTTC. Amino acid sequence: CASSARDLANYGYTF. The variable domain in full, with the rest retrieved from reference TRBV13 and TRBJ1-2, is AAGVIQSPRHLIKEKRETATLKCYPIPRHDTVYWYQQGPGQDPQFLISFYEKMQSDKGSIPDRFSAQQFSDYHSELNMSSLELGDSALYFCASSARDLANYGYTFGSGTRLTVV.

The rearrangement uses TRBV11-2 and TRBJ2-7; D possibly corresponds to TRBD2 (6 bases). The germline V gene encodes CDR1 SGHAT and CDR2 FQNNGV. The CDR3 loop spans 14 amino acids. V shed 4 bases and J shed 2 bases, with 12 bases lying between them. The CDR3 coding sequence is TGTGCCAGCAGCTCCGGGACTCTCGCCTACGAGCAGTACTTC. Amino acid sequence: CASSSGTLAYEQYF.

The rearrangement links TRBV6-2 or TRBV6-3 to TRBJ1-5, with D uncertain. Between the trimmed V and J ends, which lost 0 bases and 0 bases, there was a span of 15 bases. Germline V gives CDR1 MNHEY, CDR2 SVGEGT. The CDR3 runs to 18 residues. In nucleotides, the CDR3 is TGTGCCAGCAGTTACTCGATATCAAAAACCTATAGCAATCAGCCCCAGCATTTT. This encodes CASSYSISKTYSNQPQHF.

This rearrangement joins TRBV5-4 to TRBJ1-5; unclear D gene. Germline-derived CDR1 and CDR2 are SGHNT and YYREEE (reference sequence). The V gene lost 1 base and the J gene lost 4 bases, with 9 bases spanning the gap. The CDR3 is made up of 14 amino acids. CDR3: CASSLTRENQPQHF. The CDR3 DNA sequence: TGTGCCAGCAGCTTGACGCGAGAGAATCAGCCCCAGCATTTT.

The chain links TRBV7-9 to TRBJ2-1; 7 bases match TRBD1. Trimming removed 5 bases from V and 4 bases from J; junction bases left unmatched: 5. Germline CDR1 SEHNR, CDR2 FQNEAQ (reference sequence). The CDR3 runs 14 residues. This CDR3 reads CASSRLQGYNEQFF. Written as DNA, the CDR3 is TGTGCCAGCAGCCGCCTACAGGGGTACAATGAGCAGTTCTTC.

Here the CDR3 reads CASRLPGQGAGGELFF. The CDR3 nucleotides are TGCGCCAGCAGACTACCGGGACAGGGGGCCGGCGGGGAGCTGTTTTTT. V and J are TRBV5-1 and TRBJ2-2, with 12 bases lining up with TRBD1. Germline V CDR1 and CDR2: SGHRS, YFSETQ. Trimming cost V 5 bases and J 7 bases; bases outside gene matches: 9. The CDR3 has 16 amino acids.

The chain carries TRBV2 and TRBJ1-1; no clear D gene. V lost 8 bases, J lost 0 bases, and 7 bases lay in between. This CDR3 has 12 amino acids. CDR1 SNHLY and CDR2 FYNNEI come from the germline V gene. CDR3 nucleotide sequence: TGTGCCAGCGATGGCATGAACACTGAAGCTTTCTTT. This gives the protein CASDGMNTEAFF.

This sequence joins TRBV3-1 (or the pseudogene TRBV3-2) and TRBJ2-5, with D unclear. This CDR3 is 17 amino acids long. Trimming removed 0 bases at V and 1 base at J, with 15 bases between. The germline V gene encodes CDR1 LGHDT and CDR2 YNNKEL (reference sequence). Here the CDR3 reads CASSQDETRYLQETQYF. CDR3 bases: TGTGCCAGCAGCCAAGACGAAACCCGCTACCTCCAAGAGACCCAGTACTTC.

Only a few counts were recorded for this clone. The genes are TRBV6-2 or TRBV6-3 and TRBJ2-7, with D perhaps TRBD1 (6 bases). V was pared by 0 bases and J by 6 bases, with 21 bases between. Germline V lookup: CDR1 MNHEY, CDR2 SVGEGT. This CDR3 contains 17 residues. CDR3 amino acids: CASSYSLAGVTMIEQYF. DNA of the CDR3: TGTGCCAGCAGTTACTCGCTAGCAGGGGTAACAATGATCGAGCAGTACTTC.

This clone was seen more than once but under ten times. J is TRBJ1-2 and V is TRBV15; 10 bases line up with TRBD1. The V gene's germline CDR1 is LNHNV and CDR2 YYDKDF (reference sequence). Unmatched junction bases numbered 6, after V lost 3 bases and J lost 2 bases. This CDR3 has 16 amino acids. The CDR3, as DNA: TGTGCCACCAGCAGGGAACTGGGACAGGGGAACTATGGCTACACCTTC. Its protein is CATSRELGQGNYGYTF.

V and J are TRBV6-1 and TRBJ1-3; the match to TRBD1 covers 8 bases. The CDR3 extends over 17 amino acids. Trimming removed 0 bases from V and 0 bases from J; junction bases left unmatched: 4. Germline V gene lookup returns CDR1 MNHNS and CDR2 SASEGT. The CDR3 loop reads CASSEAIGQGSGNTIYF. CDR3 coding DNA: TGTGCCAGCAGTGAAGCGATCGGACAGGGCTCTGGAAACACCATATATTTT.

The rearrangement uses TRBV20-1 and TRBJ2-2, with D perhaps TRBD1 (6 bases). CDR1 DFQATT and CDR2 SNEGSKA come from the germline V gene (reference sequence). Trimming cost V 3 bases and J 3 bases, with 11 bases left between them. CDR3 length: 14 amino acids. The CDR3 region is CSASEQGYTGELFF. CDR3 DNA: TGCAGTGCTAGTGAACAGGGATACACCGGGGAGCTGTTTTTT.

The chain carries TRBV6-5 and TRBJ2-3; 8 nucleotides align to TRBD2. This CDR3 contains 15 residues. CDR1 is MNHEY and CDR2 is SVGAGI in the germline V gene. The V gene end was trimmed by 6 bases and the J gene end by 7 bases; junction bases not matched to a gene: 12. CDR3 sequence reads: CASSRGGITVNTQYF. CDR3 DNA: TGTGCCAGCAGCCGCGGGGGGATCACAGTAAATACGCAGTATTTT.

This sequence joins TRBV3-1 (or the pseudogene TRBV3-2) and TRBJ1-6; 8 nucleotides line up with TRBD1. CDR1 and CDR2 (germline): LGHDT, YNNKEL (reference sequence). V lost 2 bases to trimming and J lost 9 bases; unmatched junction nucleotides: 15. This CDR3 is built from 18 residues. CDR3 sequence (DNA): TGTGCCAGCAGCCAATCTGGGGGTATTCCAGGGGGCATTTCACCCCTCCACTTT. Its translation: CASSQSGGIPGGISPLHF.